A selection of T cell receptor beta chains follows, all from one sample in a study of a mutant IDH1 vaccine in newly diagnosed glioma. These TCRs' antigens remain unknown. Assay: immunoSEQ multiplex PCR; the TCRdb copy retains only in-frame clones and omits some. The top ten hold about 24% of the sample, which has about 33,000 clones, about 86% seen once. Sequencing used PBMCs, obtained from a glioma patient whose treatment included an IDH1 peptide vaccine. The receptor set was obtained from a man aged 25 to 45 with glioma. Both conserved end residues are part of each CDR3. D genes are given only for firm matches. Part of the rows lack a size; the others show once, few, many or a class for expanded clones.

d_gene	j_gene	v_gene	abundance	CDR3aa
TRBD1	TRBJ2-7	TRBV29-1	-	CSAGQGQGYEQYF
TRBD1	TRBJ2-7	TRBV6-1	-	CASSVIPGQSHEQYF
TRBD1	TRBJ2-1	TRBV7-2	-	CASSLAGQGSNEQFF
-	TRBJ2-7	TRBV21-1	-	CASSSPGQGSYEQYF
TRBD2	TRBJ2-2	TRBV6-1	-	CASSEAAGDTGELFF
-	TRBJ1-2	TRBV19	-	CASSNPGYTF
-	TRBJ2-5	TRBV11-2	-	CASSLGHGAGTQYF
TRBD1	TRBJ1-4	TRBV11-2	-	CASTQDRGFEKLFF
-	TRBJ1-2	TRBV6-1	-	CASSEIVGDYGYTF
-	TRBJ1-1	TRBV9	few	CASSPLGGGGTEAFF
-	TRBJ1-4	TRBV9	-	CASSVAGSDEKLFF
TRBD1	TRBJ1-1	TRBV6-5	few	CASSAAGGVITEAFF
-	TRBJ2-7	TRBV9	-	CASSVGDMTYEQYF
-	TRBJ1-1	TRBV7-8	-	CASSLIPFGRGVHTEAFF
TRBD1	TRBJ2-1	TRBV4-1	-	CASSQAGLIGQGAHEQFF
-	TRBJ1-4	TRBV4-1	-	CASSQSLRIPNEKLFF
-	TRBJ1-5	TRBV19	few	CASSIQQRGNQPQHF
TRBD1	TRBJ2-7	TRBV30	-	CAWSVRQGNEQYF
TRBD1	TRBJ2-7	TRBV5-1	-	CASSGTAVSYEQYF
TRBD1	TRBJ2-5	TRBV19	-	CASSQTGETQYF
-	TRBJ2-1	TRBV6-1	-	CASSADSPWGNEQFF
-	TRBJ2-3	TRBV5-4	-	CASSLGPGTTDTQYF
-	TRBJ2-1	TRBV9	-	CASSVARTSSYNEQFF
-	TRBJ2-2	TRBV11-2	few	CASGPRGDTGELFF
-	TRBJ2-2	TRBV5-1	-	CASSSGSWSGELFF
TRBD1	TRBJ2-6	TRBV7-9	-	CASSLAGTGISGANVLTF
-	TRBJ2-7	TRBV7-2	-	CASSSNWTPYEQYF
TRBD1	TRBJ2-2	TRBV9	-	CASSVTDRPGTGELFF
-	TRBJ2-1	TRBV29-1	-	CSVEDMGGAGAGSYNEQFF
-	TRBJ2-2	TRBV7-2	-	CASSLPDWDTGELFF
-	TRBJ2-7	TRBV10-3	-	CAISELRQEQYF
-	TRBJ2-7	TRBV27	-	CASSLFGLKSSYEQYF
TRBD1	TRBJ2-1	TRBV5-1	-	CASNAGGAGNEQFF
-	TRBJ1-2	TRBV14	-	CASSQSTSTYGYTF
-	TRBJ2-1	TRBV5-1	-	CASSPVPASYNEQFF
-	TRBJ2-7	TRBV7-9	-	CASSQDKERRYEQYF
-	TRBJ1-4	TRBV5-1	-	CASSLIGGLEVFF
-	TRBJ2-3	TRBV2	few	CASSEDRAVTDTQYF
TRBD1	TRBJ2-2	TRBV30	-	CAWKGTGGLGELFF
-	TRBJ2-7	TRBV6-1	-	CASSGHATYEQYF
TRBD1	TRBJ1-2	TRBV6-5	-	CASSTGDYGYTF
-	TRBJ1-6	TRBV7-2	-	CASRGGSSYNSPLHF
TRBD2	TRBJ2-1	TRBV5-1	-	CASSLVLTSGSGNEQFF
TRBD1	TRBJ1-2	TRBV29-1	-	CSVGGTEVYGYTF
-	TRBJ2-5	TRBV11-2	-	CASSPRGGGEETQYF
-	TRBJ1-6	TRBV2	once	CARGPGVNSPLHF
-	TRBJ1-2	TRBV9	-	CASSVGRSGGYTF
TRBD1	TRBJ1-1	TRBV6-5	-	CASSYPDGQGRRAFF
TRBD1	TRBJ1-1	TRBV19	-	CASSPDGQALMNTEAFF
TRBD1	TRBJ1-6	TRBV19	-	CAIATGGDSPLHF
-	TRBJ1-3	TRBV19	-	CASSILGRDSGNTIYF
-	TRBJ2-1	TRBV7-8	-	CASSSKVDRSSYNEQFF
-	TRBJ1-5	TRBV7-2	-	CASSPAPNQPQHF
-	TRBJ1-1	TRBV15	once	CATSRVWNTEAFF
-	TRBJ2-2	TRBV7-9	-	CASSFGTLYTGELFF
-	TRBJ2-2	TRBV4-3	-	CASSQEGGFETGELFF
-	TRBJ2-1	TRBV29-1	-	CSVEMVRNEQFF
TRBD2	TRBJ2-3	TRBV5-1	-	CASSRGVGTDTQYF
-	TRBJ2-4	TRBV2	-	CASSEEGRNIQYF
TRBD2	TRBJ2-1	TRBV9	-	CASSVVSGGAVEQFF